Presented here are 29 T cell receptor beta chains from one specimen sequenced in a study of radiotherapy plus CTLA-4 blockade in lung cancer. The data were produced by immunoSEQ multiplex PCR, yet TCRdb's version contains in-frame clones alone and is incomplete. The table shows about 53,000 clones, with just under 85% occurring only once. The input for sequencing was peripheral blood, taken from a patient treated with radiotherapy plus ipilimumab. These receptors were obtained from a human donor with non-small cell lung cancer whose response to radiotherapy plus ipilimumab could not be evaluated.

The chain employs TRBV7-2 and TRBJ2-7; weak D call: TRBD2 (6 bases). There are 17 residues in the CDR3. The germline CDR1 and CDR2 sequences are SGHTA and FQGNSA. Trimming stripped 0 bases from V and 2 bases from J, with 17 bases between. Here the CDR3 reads CASSLAAGGTGPYEQYF. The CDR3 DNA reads TGTGCCAGCAGCTTAGCAGCCGGAGGGACTGGGCCCTACGAGCAGTACTTC. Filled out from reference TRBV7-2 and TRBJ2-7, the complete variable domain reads GAGVSQSPSNKVTEKGKDVELRCDPISGHTALYWYRQSLGQGLEFLIYFQGNSAPDKSGLPSDRFSAERTGGSVSTLTIQRTQQEDSAVYLCASSLAAGGTGPYEQYFGPGTRLTVT.

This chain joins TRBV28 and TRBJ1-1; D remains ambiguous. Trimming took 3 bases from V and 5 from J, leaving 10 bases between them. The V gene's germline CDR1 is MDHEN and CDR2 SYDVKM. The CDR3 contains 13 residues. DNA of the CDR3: TGTGCCAGCAGTTTCTACGGGAGGACTGAAGCTTTCTTT. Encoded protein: CASSFYGRTEAFF.

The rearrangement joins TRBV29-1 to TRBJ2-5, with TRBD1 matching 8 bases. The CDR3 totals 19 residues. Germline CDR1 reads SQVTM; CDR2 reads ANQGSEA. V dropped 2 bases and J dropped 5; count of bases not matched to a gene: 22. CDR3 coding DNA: TGCAGCGTTGAACTCCAGGGGGCAGACGAAACAAACCAGTGGGAGACCCAGTACTTC. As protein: CSVELQGADETNQWETQYF.

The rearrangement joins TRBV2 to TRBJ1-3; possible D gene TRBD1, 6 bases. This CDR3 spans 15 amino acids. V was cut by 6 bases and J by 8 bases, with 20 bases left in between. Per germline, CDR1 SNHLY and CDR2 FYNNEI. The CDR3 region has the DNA TGTGCCAGCAGGCCCCCGAGACAGGTGGTAGACACCATATATTTT. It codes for CASRPPRQVVDTIYF.

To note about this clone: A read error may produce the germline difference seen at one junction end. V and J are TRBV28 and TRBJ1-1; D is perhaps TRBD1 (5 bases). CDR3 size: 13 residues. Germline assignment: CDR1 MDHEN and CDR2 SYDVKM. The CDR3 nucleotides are TGTGCCGGCAGTGCCACAGGTAGCACTGAAGCTTTCTTT. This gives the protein CAGSATGSTEAFF.

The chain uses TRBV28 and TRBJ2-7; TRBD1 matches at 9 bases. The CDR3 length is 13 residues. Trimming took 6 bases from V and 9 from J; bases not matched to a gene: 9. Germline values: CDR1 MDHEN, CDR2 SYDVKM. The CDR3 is CASSSGQGIRQYF. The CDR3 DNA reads TGTGCCAGCAGCTCCGGACAGGGGATCAGGCAGTACTTC.

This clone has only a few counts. The CDR3 DNA is TGTGCCAGCAGCCCATATAGCGGGAGTGGCTACAATGAGCAGTTCTTC. Translated, it gives CASSPYSGSGYNEQFF. V is TRBV7-2 and J is TRBJ2-1; 9 bases align to TRBD2. The V segment lost 5 bases and the J segment 3 bases; nucleotides outside the gene matches: 8. The CDR3 runs 16 residues. CDR1 SGHTA and CDR2 FQGNSA come from the germline V gene.

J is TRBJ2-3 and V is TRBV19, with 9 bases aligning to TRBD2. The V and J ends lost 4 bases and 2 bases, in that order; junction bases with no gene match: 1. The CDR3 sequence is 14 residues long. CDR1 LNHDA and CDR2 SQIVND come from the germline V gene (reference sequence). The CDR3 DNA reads TGTGCCAGTAGTACTAGCGGGATCACAGATACGCAGTATTTT. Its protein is CASSTSGITDTQYF.

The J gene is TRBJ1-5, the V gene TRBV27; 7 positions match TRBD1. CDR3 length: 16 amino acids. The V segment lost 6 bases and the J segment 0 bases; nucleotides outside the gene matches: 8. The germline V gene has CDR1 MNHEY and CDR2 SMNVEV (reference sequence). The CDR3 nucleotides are TGTGCCAGCAGCCTGACAGGGCGGTATAGCAATCAGCCCCAGCATTTT. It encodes CASSLTGRYSNQPQHF.

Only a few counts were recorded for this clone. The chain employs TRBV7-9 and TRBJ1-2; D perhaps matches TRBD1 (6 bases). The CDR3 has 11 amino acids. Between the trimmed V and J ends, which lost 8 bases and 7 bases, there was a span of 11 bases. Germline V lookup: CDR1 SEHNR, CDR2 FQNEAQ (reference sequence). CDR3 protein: CASEGGGGYTF. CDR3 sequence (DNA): TGTGCCAGCGAAGGGGGGGGTGGCTACACCTTC.

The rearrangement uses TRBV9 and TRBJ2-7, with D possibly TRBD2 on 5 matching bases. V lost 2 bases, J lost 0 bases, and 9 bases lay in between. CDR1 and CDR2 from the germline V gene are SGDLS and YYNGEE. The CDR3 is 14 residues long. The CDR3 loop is CASSVTLDSYEQYF. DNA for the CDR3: TGTGCCAGCAGCGTGACACTAGACTCCTACGAGCAGTACTTC.

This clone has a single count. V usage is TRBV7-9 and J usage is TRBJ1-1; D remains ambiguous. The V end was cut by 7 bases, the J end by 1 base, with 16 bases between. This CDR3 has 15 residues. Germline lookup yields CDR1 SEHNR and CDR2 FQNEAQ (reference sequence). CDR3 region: CASIPGRAGNTEAFF. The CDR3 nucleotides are TGTGCCAGCATCCCGGGGAGGGCCGGGAACACTGAAGCTTTCTTT.

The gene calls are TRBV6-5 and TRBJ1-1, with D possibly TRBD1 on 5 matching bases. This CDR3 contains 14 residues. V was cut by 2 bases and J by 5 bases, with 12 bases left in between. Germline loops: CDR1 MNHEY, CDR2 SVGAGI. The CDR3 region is CASSYGGGRTEAFF. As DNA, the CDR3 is TGTGCCAGCAGTTACGGGGGGGGACGGACTGAAGCTTTCTTT.

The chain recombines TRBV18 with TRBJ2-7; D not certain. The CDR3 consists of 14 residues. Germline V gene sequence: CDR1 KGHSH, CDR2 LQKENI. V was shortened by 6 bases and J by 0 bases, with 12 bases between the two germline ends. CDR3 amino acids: CASSPGLGSYEQYF. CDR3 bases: TGTGCCAGCTCGCCCGGTCTAGGCTCCTACGAGCAGTACTTC. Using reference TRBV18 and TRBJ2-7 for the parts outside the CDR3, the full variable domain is NAGVMQNPRHLVRRRGQEARLRCSPMKGHSHVYWYRQLPEEGLKFMVYLQKENIIDESGMPKERFSAEFPKEGPSILRIQQVVRGDSAAYFCASSPGLGSYEQYFGPGTRLTVT.

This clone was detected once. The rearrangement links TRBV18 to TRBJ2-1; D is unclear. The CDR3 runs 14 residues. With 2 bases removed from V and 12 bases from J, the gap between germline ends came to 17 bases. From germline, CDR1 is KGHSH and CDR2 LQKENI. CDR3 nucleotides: TGTGCCAGCTCACCAAATATTCAGGCCCGGTGGCAGTTCTTC. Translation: CASSPNIQARWQFF. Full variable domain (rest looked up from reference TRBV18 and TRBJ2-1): NAGVMQNPRHLVRRRGQEARLRCSPMKGHSHVYWYRQLPEEGLKFMVYLQKENIIDESGMPKERFSAEFPKEGPSILRIQQVVRGDSAAYFCASSPNIQARWQFFGPGTRLTVL.

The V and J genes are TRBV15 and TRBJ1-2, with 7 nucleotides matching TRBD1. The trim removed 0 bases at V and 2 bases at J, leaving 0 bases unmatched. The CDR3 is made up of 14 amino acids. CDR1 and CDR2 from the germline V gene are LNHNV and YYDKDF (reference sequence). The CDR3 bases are TGTGCCACCAGCAGAGAGACAGGGAACTATGGCTACACCTTC. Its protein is CATSRETGNYGYTF. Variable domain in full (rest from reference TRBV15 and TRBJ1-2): DAMVIQNPRYQVTQFGKPVTLSCSQTLNHNVMYWYQQKSSQAPKLLFHYYDKDFNNEADTPDNFQSRRPNTSFCFLDIRSPGLGDTAMYLCATSRETGNYGYTFGSGTRLTVV.

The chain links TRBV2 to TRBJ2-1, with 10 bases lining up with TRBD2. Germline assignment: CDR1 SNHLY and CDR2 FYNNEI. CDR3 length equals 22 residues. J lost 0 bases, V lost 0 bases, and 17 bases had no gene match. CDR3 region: CASSEAARTSGLLRSSYNEQFF. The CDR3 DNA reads TGTGCCAGCAGTGAAGCTGCAAGGACTAGCGGACTACTAAGGAGCTCCTACAATGAGCAGTTCTTC.

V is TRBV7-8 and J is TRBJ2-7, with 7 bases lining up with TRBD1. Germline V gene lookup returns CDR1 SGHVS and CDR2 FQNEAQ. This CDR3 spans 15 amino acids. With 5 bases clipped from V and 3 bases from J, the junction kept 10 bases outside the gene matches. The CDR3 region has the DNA TGTGCCAGCAGCGCACCCGGGACAGTGCACTACGAGCAGTACTTC. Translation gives CASSAPGTVHYEQYF.

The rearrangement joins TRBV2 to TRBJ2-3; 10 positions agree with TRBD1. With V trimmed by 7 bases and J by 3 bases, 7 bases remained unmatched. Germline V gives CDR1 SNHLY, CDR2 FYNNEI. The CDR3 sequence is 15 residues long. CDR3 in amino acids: CASNGQGVSTDTQYF. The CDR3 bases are TGTGCCAGCAACGGACAGGGGGTTTCTACAGATACGCAGTATTTT.

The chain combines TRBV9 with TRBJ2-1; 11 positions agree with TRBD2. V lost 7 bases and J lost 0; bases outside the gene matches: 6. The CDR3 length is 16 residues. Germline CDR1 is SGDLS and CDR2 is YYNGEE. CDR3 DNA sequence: TGTGCCAGCTCCAGGACTAGCGGGTCCTCCTACAATGAGCAGTTCTTC. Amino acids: CASSRTSGSSYNEQFF.

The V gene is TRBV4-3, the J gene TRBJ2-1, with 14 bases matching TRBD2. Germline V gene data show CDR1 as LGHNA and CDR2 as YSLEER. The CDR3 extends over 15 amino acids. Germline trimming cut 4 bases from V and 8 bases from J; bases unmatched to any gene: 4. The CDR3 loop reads CASSPGTSGSDEQFF. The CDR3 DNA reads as TGCGCCAGCAGCCCTGGGACTAGCGGGAGTGATGAGCAGTTCTTC.

The CDR3 here is CAWSVRPNSYGYTF. The CDR3 nucleotides read TGTGCCTGGAGTGTACGCCCTAATAGCTATGGCTACACCTTC. The rearrangement uses TRBV30 and TRBJ1-2; no reliable D call. V shed 0 bases and J shed 4 bases, with 12 bases lying between them. The CDR3 extends over 14 amino acids. Germline values: CDR1 GTSNPN, CDR2 SVGIG (reference sequence).

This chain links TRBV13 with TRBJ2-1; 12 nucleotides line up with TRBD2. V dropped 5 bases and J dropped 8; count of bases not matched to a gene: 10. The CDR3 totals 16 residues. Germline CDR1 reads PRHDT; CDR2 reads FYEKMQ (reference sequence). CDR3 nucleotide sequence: TGTGCCAGCAGCCCGGGCCTAGCGGGAGGGAGGCATGAGCAGTTCTTC. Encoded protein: CASSPGLAGGRHEQFF.

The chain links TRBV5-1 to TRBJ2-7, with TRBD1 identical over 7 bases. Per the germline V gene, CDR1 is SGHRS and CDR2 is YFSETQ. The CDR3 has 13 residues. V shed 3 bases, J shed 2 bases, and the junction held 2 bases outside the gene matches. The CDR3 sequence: CASSYGQAYEQYF. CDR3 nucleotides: TGCGCCAGCAGCTACGGACAGGCCTACGAGCAGTACTTC. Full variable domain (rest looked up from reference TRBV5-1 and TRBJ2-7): KAGVTQTPRYLIKTRGQQVTLSCSPISGHRSVSWYQQTPGQGLQFLFEYFSETQRNKGNFPGRFSGRQFSNSRSEMNVSTLELGDSALYLCASSYGQAYEQYFGPGTRLTVT.

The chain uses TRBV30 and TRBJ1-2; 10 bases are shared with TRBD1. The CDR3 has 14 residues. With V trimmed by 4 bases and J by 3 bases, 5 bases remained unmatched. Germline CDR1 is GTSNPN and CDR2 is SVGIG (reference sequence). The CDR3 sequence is CAWTQTGGDYGYTF. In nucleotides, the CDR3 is TGTGCCTGGACCCAGACAGGGGGCGACTATGGCTACACCTTC.

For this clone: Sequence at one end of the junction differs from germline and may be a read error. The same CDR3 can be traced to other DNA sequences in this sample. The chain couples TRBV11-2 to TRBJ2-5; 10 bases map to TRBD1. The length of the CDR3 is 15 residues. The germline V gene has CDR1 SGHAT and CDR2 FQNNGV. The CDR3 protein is CASSSGDRGGETQYF. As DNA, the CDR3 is TGCGCCAGCAGCTCGGGGGACAGGGGAGGAGAGACCCAGTACTTC.

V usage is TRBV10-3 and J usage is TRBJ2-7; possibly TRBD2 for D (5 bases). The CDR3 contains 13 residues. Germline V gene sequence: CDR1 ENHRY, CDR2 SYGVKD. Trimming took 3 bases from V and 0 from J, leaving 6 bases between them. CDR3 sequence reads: CAISEGSSYEQYF. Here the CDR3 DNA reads TGTGCCATCAGTGAAGGGAGCTCCTACGAGCAGTACTTC.

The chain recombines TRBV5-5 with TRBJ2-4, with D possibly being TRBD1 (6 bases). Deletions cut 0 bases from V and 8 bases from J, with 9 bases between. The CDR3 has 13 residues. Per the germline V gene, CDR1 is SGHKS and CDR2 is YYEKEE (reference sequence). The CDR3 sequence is CASSLEEGDIQYF. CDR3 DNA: TGTGCCAGCAGCTTGGAAGAGGGGGACATTCAGTACTTC.

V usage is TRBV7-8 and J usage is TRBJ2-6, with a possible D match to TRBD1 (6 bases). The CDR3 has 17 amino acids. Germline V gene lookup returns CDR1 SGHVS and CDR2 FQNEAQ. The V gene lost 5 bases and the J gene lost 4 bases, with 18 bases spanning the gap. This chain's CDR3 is CASSPPRGPGGANVLTF. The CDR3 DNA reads TGTGCCAGCAGCCCCCCCAGGGGCCCGGGGGGGGCCAACGTCCTGACTTTC.